The next 22 T cell receptor beta chains were all read from a single sample in a study of cytomegalovirus exposure and HLA in healthy donors. Generated by immunoSEQ multiplex PCR, the TCRdb table keeps only in-frame clones and is missing some. The profile covers 150,000 to 200,000 clones, with around four fifths appearing a single time and about 2.3% taken by the ten largest. Sequenced material: PBMCs. The source of these receptors is a young man in good health and CMV-seropositive.

The chain recombines TRBV11-3 with TRBJ2-5; possibly TRBD2 for D (6 bases). CDR3 length: 13 residues. V shed 8 bases and J shed 0 bases, with 10 bases lying between them. Germline CDR1 SGHNT, CDR2 YENEEA. The CDR3 sequence is CASSAGNQETQYF. In DNA, the CDR3 is TGTGCCAGCTCGGCGGGGAACCAAGAGACCCAGTACTTC.

The rearrangement joins TRBV19 to TRBJ1-1; D unclear. V was cut by 3 bases and J by 3 bases, with 11 bases left in between. Germline V lookup: CDR1 LNHDA, CDR2 SQIVND (reference sequence). The CDR3 contains 14 residues. The CDR3 is CASSIAAVDTEAFF. CDR3 DNA sequence: TGTGCCAGTAGTATTGCTGCAGTGGACACTGAAGCTTTCTTT.

This chain connects TRBV18 to TRBJ2-5; 14 nucleotides match TRBD2. The CDR3 is 17 residues long. The ends lost 5 bases at V and 1 base at J; junction bases unmatched: 6. Germline V gene sequence: CDR1 KGHSH, CDR2 LQKENI. Here the CDR3 reads CASSSIGTSGGQETQYF. CDR3 coding DNA: TGTGCCAGCTCATCGATAGGGACTAGCGGGGGCCAAGAGACCCAGTACTTC.

V and J are TRBV18 and TRBJ1-1, with D hard to call. Per germline, CDR1 KGHSH and CDR2 LQKENI. The CDR3 is 13 amino acids. V was trimmed by 0 bases and J by 7 bases, leaving 9 bases between them. CDR3: CASSPPREDEAFF. The CDR3 DNA reads as TGTGCCAGCTCACCACCGAGGGAGGATGAAGCTTTCTTT. The variable domain in full, with the rest retrieved from reference TRBV18 and TRBJ1-1, is NAGVMQNPRHLVRRRGQEARLRCSPMKGHSHVYWYRQLPEEGLKFMVYLQKENIIDESGMPKERFSAEFPKEGPSILRIQQVVRGDSAAYFCASSPPREDEAFFGQGTRLTVV.

This CDR3 is CASSYSHNQETQYF. The CDR3 nucleotides read TGTGCCAGCAGTTACTCTCACAACCAAGAGACCCAGTACTTC. The rearrangement joins TRBV6-5 to TRBJ2-5; D gene unclear. Deletions cut 0 bases from V and 0 bases from J, with 5 bases between. Looked up from germline, CDR1 is MNHEY and CDR2 is SVGAGI. The CDR3 loop spans 14 amino acids.

The chain has TRBV15 and TRBJ2-1; 9 nucleotides line up with TRBD2. Looked up from germline, CDR1 is LNHNV and CDR2 is YYDKDF (reference sequence). The CDR3 spans 13 residues. V lost 2 bases, J lost 8 bases, and 1 base stayed unmatched. CDR3 loop: CATSRRLADEQFF. The CDR3 coding sequence is TGTGCCACCAGCAGACGACTAGCGGATGAGCAGTTCTTC.

This chain connects TRBV2 to TRBJ1-2; D gene uncertain. The length of the CDR3 is 11 residues. Trimming cost V 5 bases and J 10 bases, with 11 bases left between them. CDR1 SNHLY and CDR2 FYNNEI come from the germline V gene. Here the CDR3 reads CASSYPGDYTF. In nucleotides, the CDR3 is TGTGCCAGCAGTTATCCGGGAGACTACACCTTC.

CDR3 nucleotides: TGTGCCAGCAGCGGGACAGGGCGAGAGACCCAGTACTTC. This sequence encodes CASSGTGRETQYF. The chain combines TRBV2 with TRBJ2-5; 9 bases map to TRBD1. CDR1 and CDR2 from the germline V gene are SNHLY and FYNNEI. CDR3 length: 13 residues. V shed 6 bases and J 4 bases; nucleotides not matched to a gene: 3.

This chain links TRBV7-9 with TRBJ1-2; 8 bases line up with TRBD1. V trimming: 4 bases; J trimming: 3 bases; junction bases outside the gene matches: 1. CDR1 and CDR2 from the germline V gene are SEHNR and FQNEAQ (reference sequence). The CDR3 totals 13 residues. The CDR3 nucleotides read TGTGCCAGCAGCTCGACAGGGGACTATGGCTACACCTTC. Residues: CASSSTGDYGYTF.

V usage is TRBV19 and J usage is TRBJ2-7; 9 bases fit TRBD1. With 3 bases clipped from V and 2 bases from J, the junction kept 5 bases outside the gene matches. This CDR3 comprises 15 residues. CDR1 LNHDA and CDR2 SQIVND come from the germline V gene (reference sequence). The CDR3, as DNA: TGTGCCAGTAGTATGACACAGGGGGCCCCCTACGAGCAGTACTTC. This encodes CASSMTQGAPYEQYF.

The V and J genes are TRBV7-2 and TRBJ1-6; TRBD1 matches 7 bases. Per germline, CDR1 SGHTA and CDR2 FQGNSA. V was pared by 5 bases and J by 3 bases, with 7 bases of the junction left unmatched. The CDR3 is 16 residues long. Written as DNA, the CDR3 is TGTGCCAGCAGCCCGCAGGGGGGCCTCTATAATTCACCCCTCCACTTT. It translates to CASSPQGGLYNSPLHF. The full variable domain, completed using reference TRBV7-2 and TRBJ1-6, is GAGVSQSPSNKVTEKGKDVELRCDPISGHTALYWYRQSLGQGLEFLIYFQGNSAPDKSGLPSDRFSAERTGGSVSTLTIQRTQQEDSAVYLCASSPQGGLYNSPLHFGNGTRLTVT.

The chain combines TRBV5-4 with TRBJ2-6; 7 bases match TRBD1. Germline V gene data show CDR1 as SGHNT and CDR2 as YYREEE (reference sequence). The CDR3 is 15 residues long. J was trimmed by 2 bases and V by 2 bases; bases with no gene match: 1. The CDR3 is CASSFQGAGANVLTF. CDR3 DNA sequence: TGTGCCAGCAGCTTTCAGGGGGCTGGGGCCAACGTCCTGACTTTC.

In this sample, this clone turned up once. V and J are TRBV2 and TRBJ2-2; D is unclear. CDR3 length equals 12 residues. V shed 5 bases and J shed 4 bases, with 5 bases lying between them. Per germline, CDR1 SNHLY and CDR2 FYNNEI. The CDR3 DNA reads as TGTGCCAGCAGTCCGGGCACCGGGGAGCTGTTTTTT. Translated: CASSPGTGELFF. The full variable domain, its missing parts supplied by reference TRBV2 and TRBJ2-2, is EPEVTQTPSHQVTQMGQEVILRCVPISNHLYFYWYRQILGQKVEFLVSFYNNEISEKSEIFDDQFSVERPDGSNFTLKIRSTKLEDSAMYFCASSPGTGELFFGEGSRLTVL.

The rearrangement links TRBV6-5 to TRBJ2-3; maybe TRBD1 (5 bases). Germline assignment: CDR1 MNHEY and CDR2 SVGAGI. V was pared by 5 bases and J by 3 bases, with 9 bases between. The CDR3 runs to 13 residues. CDR3 DNA: TGTGCCAGCAGTGCCAGGGTAACAGATACGCAGTATTTT. This gives the protein CASSARVTDTQYF.

This rearrangement joins TRBV4-2 to TRBJ1-2; possibly TRBD1 for D (5 bases). V lost 2 bases and J 5 bases, leaving 21 bases between the germline ends. Germline CDR1 and CDR2: LGHNA and YNFKEQ. The CDR3 is made up of 17 amino acids. For the CDR3, the DNA is TGTGCCAGCAGCCAACATCAGGGTCAGCTCTCGGTTTATGGCTACACCTTC. This translates into CASSQHQGQLSVYGYTF.

This clone has just one count. This chain connects TRBV11-2 to TRBJ2-7; a possible D gene is TRBD1 (6 bases). The CDR3 has 15 amino acids. Germline lookup yields CDR1 SGHAT and CDR2 FQNNGV. The V end lost 1 base, the J end lost 5 bases, and 15 bases lay between the germline ends. The CDR3 region has the DNA TGTGCCAGCAGCTTAGTCGGCAGGGGCTTAAACGAGCAGTACTTC. It is translated as CASSLVGRGLNEQYF. Based on the CDR3 plus reference TRBV11-2 and TRBJ2-7, the full variable domain is EAGVAQSPRYKIIEKRQSVAFWCNPISGHATLYWYQQILGQGPKLLIQFQNNGVVDDSQLPKDRFSAERLKGVDSTLKIQPAKLEDSAVYLCASSLVGRGLNEQYFGPGTRLTVT.

The V call is TRBV7-2, the J call TRBJ1-1, with TRBD1 matching over 7 bases. The CDR3 is made up of 15 amino acids. Germline CDR1 SGHTA, CDR2 FQGNSA. Trimming at V came to 6 bases and at J to 5 bases, leaving 12 bases not matched to a gene. The CDR3 spells CASSSNSGGRTEAFF. In DNA, the CDR3 is TGTGCCAGCAGTTCGAATTCAGGGGGTCGTACTGAAGCTTTCTTT. Based on the CDR3 plus reference TRBV7-2 and TRBJ1-1, the full variable domain is GAGVSQSPSNKVTEKGKDVELRCDPISGHTALYWYRQSLGQGLEFLIYFQGNSAPDKSGLPSDRFSAERTGGSVSTLTIQRTQQEDSAVYLCASSSNSGGRTEAFFGQGTRLTVV.

The CDR3: CASSLESSPYEQYF. In DNA, the CDR3 is TGTGCCAGCAGTTTGGAGAGCTCTCCCTACGAGCAGTACTTC. The chain employs TRBV27 and TRBJ2-7; D is ambiguous. This CDR3 has 14 residues. Trimming removed 3 bases at V and 2 bases at J, with 11 bases between. From germline, CDR1 is MNHEY and CDR2 SMNVEV (reference sequence).

Regarding this clone: One end of the junction does not line up with germline, which may come from a read error. The rearrangement links TRBV27 to TRBJ1-5, with 8 bases fitting TRBD1. Germline V gives CDR1 MNHEY, CDR2 SMNVEV (reference sequence). The CDR3 runs 16 residues. CDR3 coding DNA: TGTGCCAGCAGTTTCAACGCGGGACAGGATAATCAACCCCAGCATTTT. It is translated as CASSFNAGQDNQPQHF.

Concerning this clone itself: The junction departs from the called germline gene at one end, perhaps through a read error. V gene TRBV7-7 combines with J gene TRBJ2-3; TRBD2 matches 12 bases. From germline, CDR1 is SSHAT and CDR2 FNYEAQ (reference sequence). The CDR3 length is 15 residues. The CDR3 sequence is CASSPGLAGSDTQYF. In DNA form, the CDR3 reads TGTGCTAGCAGCCCCGGACTAGCGGGGTCAGATACGCAGTATTTT.

The V call is TRBV9, the J call TRBJ1-1, with D hard to call. Germline V gene data show CDR1 as SGDLS and CDR2 as YYNGEE. This CDR3 has 14 amino acids. Trimming left V 1 base short and J 2 bases short, with 9 bases between. The CDR3 region has the DNA TGTGCCAGCAGCGTAAGGCAGGTTAACACTGAAGCTTTCTTT. Its translation: CASSVRQVNTEAFF.

The V call is TRBV10-3, the J call TRBJ2-5, with TRBD1 identical over 7 bases. The CDR3 extends over 18 amino acids. Germline V lookup: CDR1 ENHRY, CDR2 SYGVKD. Trimming removed 0 bases from V and 5 bases from J; junction bases left unmatched: 15. The CDR3 here is CAISESRFPGGNGETQYF. The CDR3 DNA reads as TGTGCCATCAGTGAGTCGCGTTTTCCAGGGGGTAATGGTGAGACCCAGTACTTC.